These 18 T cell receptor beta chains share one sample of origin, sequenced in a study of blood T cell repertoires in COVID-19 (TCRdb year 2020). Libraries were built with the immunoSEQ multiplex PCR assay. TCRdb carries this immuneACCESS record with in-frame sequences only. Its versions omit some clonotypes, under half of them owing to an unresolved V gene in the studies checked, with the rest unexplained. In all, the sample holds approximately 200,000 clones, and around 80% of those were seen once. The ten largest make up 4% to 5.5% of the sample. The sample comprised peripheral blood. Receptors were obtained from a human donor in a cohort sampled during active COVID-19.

The CDR3 DNA reads TGTGCCAGCAGCATCGTAGCGGGGGTGGATACGCAGTATTTT. Amino acids: CASSIVAGVDTQYF. The chain combines TRBV5-6 with TRBJ2-3; 9 nucleotides line up with TRBD2. The CDR3 consists of 14 residues. Germline assignment: CDR1 SGHDT and CDR2 YYEEEE. Losses at the gene ends were 4 bases for V and 6 bases for J; bases not matched to a gene: 6.

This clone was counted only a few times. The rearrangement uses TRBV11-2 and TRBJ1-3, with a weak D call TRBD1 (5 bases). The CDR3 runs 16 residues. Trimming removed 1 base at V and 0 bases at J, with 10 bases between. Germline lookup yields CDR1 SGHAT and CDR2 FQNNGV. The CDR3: CASSLGGALSGNTIYF. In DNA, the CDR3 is TGTGCCAGCAGCTTAGGCGGGGCCCTCTCTGGAAACACCATATATTTT.

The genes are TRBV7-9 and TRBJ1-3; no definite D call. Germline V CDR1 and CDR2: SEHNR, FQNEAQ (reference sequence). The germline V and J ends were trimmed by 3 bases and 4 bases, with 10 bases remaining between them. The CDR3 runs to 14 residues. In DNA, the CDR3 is TGTGCCAGCAGCTTCCCCACTCTGGGAAACACCATATATTTT. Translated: CASSFPTLGNTIYF.

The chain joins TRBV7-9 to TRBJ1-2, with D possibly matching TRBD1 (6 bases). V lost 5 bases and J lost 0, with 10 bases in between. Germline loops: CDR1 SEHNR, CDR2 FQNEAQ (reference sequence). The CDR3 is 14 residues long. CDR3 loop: CASSPGQTNYGYTF. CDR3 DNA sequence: TGTGCCAGCAGCCCCGGACAGACTAACTATGGCTACACCTTC.

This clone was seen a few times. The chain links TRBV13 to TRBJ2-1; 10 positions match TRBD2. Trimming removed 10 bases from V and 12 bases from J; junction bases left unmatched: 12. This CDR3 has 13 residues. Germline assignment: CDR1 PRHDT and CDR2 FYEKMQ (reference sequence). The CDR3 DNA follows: TGTGCCACCTTAGCGGGAGGAGGACAAAGGCAGTTCTTC. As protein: CATLAGGGQRQFF.

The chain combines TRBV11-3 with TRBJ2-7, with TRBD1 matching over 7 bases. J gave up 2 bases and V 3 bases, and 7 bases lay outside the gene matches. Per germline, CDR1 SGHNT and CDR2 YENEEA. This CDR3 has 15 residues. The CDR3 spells CASSFATGSPYEQYF. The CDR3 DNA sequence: TGTGCCAGCAGCTTTGCGACAGGGAGTCCCTACGAGCAGTACTTC.

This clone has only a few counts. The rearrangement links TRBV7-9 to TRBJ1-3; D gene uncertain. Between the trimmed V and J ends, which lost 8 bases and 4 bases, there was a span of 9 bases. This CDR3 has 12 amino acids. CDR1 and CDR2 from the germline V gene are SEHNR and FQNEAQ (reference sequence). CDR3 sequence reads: CASGERGNTIYF. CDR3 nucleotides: TGTGCCAGCGGGGAGAGGGGAAACACCATATATTTT.

The CDR3 region is CASSSQVYSNQPQHF. CDR3 nucleotides: TGTGCCAGCAGTTCACAGGTTTATAGCAATCAGCCCCAGCATTTT. The chain is built from TRBV28 and TRBJ1-5; perhaps TRBD1 as D (5 bases). CDR1 is MDHEN, CDR2 SYDVKM, per germline. The CDR3 is 15 residues long. V lost 4 bases and J lost 0, with 10 bases in between.

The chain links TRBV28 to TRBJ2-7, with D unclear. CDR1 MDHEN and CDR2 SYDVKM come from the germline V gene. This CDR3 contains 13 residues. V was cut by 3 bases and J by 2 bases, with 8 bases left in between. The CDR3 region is CASSLRSTYEQYF. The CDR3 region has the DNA TGTGCCAGCAGTTTGCGGTCAACCTACGAGCAGTACTTC.

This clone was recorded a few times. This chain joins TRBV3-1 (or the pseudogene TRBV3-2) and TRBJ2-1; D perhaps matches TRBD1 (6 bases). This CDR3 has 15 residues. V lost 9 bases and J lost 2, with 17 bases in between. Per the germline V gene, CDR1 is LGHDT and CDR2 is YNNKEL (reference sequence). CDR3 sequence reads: CASYETGTPYNEQFF. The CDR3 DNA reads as TGTGCCAGTTATGAAACAGGGACCCCCTACAATGAGCAGTTCTTC.

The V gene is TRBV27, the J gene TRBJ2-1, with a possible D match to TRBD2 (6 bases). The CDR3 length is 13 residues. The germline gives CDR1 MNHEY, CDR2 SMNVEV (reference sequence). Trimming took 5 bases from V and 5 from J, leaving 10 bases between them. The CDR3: CASSGDFNNEQFF. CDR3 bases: TGTGCCAGCAGTGGGGACTTTAACAATGAGCAGTTCTTC.

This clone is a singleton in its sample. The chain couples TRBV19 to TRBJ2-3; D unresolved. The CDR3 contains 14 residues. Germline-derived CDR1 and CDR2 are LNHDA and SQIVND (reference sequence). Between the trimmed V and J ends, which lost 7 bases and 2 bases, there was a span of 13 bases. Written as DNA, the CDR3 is TGTGCCAGTACCCGAGCCTTCGTCACAGATACGCAGTATTTT. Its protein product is CASTRAFVTDTQYF.

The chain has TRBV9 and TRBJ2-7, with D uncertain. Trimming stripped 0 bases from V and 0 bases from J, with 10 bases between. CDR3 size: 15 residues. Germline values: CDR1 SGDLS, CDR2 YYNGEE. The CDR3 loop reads CASSVEDHSSYEQYF. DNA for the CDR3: TGTGCCAGCAGCGTAGAAGATCACAGCTCCTACGAGCAGTACTTC. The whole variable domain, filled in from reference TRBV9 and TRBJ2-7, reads DSGVTQTPKHLITATGQRVTLRCSPRSGDLSVYWYQQSLDQGLQFLIQYYNGEERAKGNILERFSAQQFPDLHSELNLSSLELGDSALYFCASSVEDHSSYEQYFGPGTRLTVT.

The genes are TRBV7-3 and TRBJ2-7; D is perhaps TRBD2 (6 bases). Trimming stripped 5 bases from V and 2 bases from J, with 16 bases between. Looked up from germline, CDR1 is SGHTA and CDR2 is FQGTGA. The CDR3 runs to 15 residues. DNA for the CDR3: TGTGCCAGCAGCGCCTACGGGGGTCCCGCCTACGAGCAGTACTTC. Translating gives CASSAYGGPAYEQYF.

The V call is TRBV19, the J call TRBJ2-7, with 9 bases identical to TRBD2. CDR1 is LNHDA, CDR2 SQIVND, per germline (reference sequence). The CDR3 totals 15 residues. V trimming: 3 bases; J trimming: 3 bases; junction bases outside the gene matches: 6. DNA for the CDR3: TGTGCCAGTAGTATTTGGGCTAGCGGGAACTACGAGCAGTACTTC. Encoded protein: CASSIWASGNYEQYF.

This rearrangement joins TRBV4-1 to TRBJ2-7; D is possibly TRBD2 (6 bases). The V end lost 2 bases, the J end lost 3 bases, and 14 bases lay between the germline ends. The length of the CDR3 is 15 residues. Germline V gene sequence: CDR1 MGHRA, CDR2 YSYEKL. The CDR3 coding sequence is TGCGCCAGCAGCCAAACGGCGGGAAATAGCTACGAGCAGTACTTC. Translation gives CASSQTAGNSYEQYF.

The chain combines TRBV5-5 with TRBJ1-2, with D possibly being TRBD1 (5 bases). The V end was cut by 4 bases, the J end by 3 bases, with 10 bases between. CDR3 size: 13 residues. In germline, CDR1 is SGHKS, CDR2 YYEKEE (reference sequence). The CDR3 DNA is TGTGCCAGCAGCCTGGACACCTACTATGGCTACACCTTC. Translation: CASSLDTYYGYTF. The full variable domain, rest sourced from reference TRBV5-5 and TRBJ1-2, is DAGVTQSPTHLIKTRGQQVTLRCSPISGHKSVSWYQQVLGQGPQFIFQYYEKEERGRGNFPDRFSARQFPNYSSELNVNALLLGDSALYLCASSLDTYYGYTFGSGTRLTVV.

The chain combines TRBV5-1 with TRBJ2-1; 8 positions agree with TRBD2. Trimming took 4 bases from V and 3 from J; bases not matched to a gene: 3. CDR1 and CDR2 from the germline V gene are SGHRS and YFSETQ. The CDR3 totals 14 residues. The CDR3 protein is CASSGSGNYNEQFF. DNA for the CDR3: TGCGCCAGCAGCGGTAGCGGGAACTACAATGAGCAGTTCTTC. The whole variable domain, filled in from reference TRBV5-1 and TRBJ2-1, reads KAGVTQTPRYLIKTRGQQVTLSCSPISGHRSVSWYQQTPGQGLQFLFEYFSETQRNKGNFPGRFSGRQFSNSRSEMNVSTLELGDSALYLCASSGSGNYNEQFFGPGTRLTVL.